This passage covers 18 T cell receptor beta chains from one sample sequenced in a study of T cell responses to AZD1222 COVID-19 vaccine. Produced via immunoSEQ multiplex PCR; TCRdb's table is partial and in-frame only. The top ten clones hold almost 4.5% of a sample with more than 95,000 clones, approximately 85% of them seen once. Sequences were derived from peripheral blood, sampled 28 days after the second AZD1222 dose. These receptors came from an adult who received the AZD1222 COVID-19 vaccine.

This chain uses TRBV2 with TRBJ1-2; no reliable D call. Germline CDR1 reads SNHLY; CDR2 reads FYNNEI. The CDR3 consists of 12 residues. With 2 bases removed from V and 4 bases from J, the gap between germline ends came to 5 bases. CDR3 amino acids: CASSEQVYGYTF. In DNA, the CDR3 is TGTGCCAGCAGTGAACAAGTCTATGGCTACACCTTC.

The chain uses TRBV4-3 and TRBJ2-3, with 9 bases matching TRBD2. The CDR3 has 17 residues. The V gene end was trimmed by 4 bases and the J gene end by 2 bases; junction bases not matched to a gene: 10. CDR1 is LGHNA, CDR2 YSLEER, per germline. The CDR3 sequence is CASSPSGLAGTTDTQYF. The DNA for the CDR3 is TGCGCCAGCAGCCCCTCTGGGCTAGCGGGGACCACAGATACGCAGTATTTT.

This chain connects TRBV5-1 to TRBJ2-1; D might be TRBD1 (5 bases). The CDR3 length is 15 residues. Deletions cut 0 bases from V and 4 bases from J, with 11 bases between. Germline V CDR1 and CDR2: SGHRS, YFSETQ. The CDR3 sequence is CASSLVQGSYNEQFF. CDR3 nucleotide sequence: TGCGCCAGCAGCTTGGTTCAGGGCTCGTACAATGAGCAGTTCTTC.

The gene calls are TRBV5-1 and TRBJ1-4; 9 bases map to TRBD1. CDR1 is SGHRS and CDR2 is YFSETQ in the germline V gene. V dropped 4 bases and J dropped 16; count of bases not matched to a gene: 8. CDR3 length equals 12 residues. The CDR3 sequence is CASSPGGQGWFF. Written as DNA, the CDR3 is TGCGCCAGCAGCCCGGGGGGACAGGGATGGTTTTTT.

The chain uses TRBV2 and TRBJ1-1; D gene uncertain. CDR3 length equals 12 residues. Germline-derived CDR1 and CDR2 are SNHLY and FYNNEI. V lost 5 bases and J lost 7, with 11 bases in between. CDR3 nucleotide sequence: TGTGCCAGCAGTTCGGACCGCCGTGAAGCTTTCTTT. This encodes CASSSDRREAFF. The whole variable domain, filled in from reference TRBV2 and TRBJ1-1, reads EPEVTQTPSHQVTQMGQEVILRCVPISNHLYFYWYRQILGQKVEFLVSFYNNEISEKSEIFDDQFSVERPDGSNFTLKIRSTKLEDSAMYFCASSSDRREAFFGQGTRLTVV.

The V and J genes are TRBV28 and TRBJ1-2, with no clear D. This CDR3 region has 13 residues. V was shortened by 6 bases and J by 4 bases, with 12 bases between the two germline ends. The germline CDR1 and CDR2 sequences are MDHEN and SYDVKM. The CDR3 here is CASSPRRSYGYTF. The CDR3 nucleotides are TGTGCCAGCAGCCCTCGGAGGTCCTATGGCTACACCTTC.

The table lists this clone with a few counts. The chain has TRBV4-2 and TRBJ2-1; 11 nucleotides match TRBD2. V shed 5 bases, J shed 7 bases, and the junction held 10 bases outside the gene matches. This CDR3 is 16 amino acids long. Germline CDR1 is LGHNA and CDR2 is YNFKEQ. The CDR3 sequence: CASSYASSGGRNEQFF. In nucleotides, the CDR3 is TGTGCCAGCAGCTACGCATCTAGCGGGGGGAGGAATGAGCAGTTCTTC.

V and J are TRBV6-6 and TRBJ2-7; D is undetermined. The CDR3 runs 15 residues. Trimming left V 0 bases short and J 3 bases short, with 12 bases between. CDR1 MNHNY and CDR2 SVGAGI come from the germline V gene (reference sequence). CDR3 amino acids: CASSYSSNHGYEQYF. As DNA, the CDR3 is TGTGCCAGCAGTTACTCTAGCAACCATGGCTACGAGCAGTACTTC.

This clone has just a few counts. V usage is TRBV5-5 and J usage is TRBJ1-1; D may be TRBD1 (5 bases). Germline values: CDR1 SGHKS, CDR2 YYEKEE (reference sequence). V was trimmed by 0 bases and J by 7 bases, leaving 10 bases between them. This CDR3 spans 13 amino acids. In nucleotides, the CDR3 is TGTGCCAGCAGCTTGGAATGGGGGAGTGAAGCTTTCTTT. This translates into CASSLEWGSEAFF.

CDR3 sequence reads: CSVHTFSYEQYF. CDR3 DNA: TGCAGCGTTCACACATTCTCCTACGAGCAGTACTTC. The chain has TRBV29-1 and TRBJ2-7; D gene ambiguous. The CDR3 extends over 12 amino acids. V dropped 5 bases and J dropped 0 bases, with 8 bases sitting between them. The germline V gene has CDR1 SQVTM and CDR2 ANQGSEA.

The genes are TRBV6-5 and TRBJ2-3; tentative D call: TRBD2 (6 bases). The V end lost 5 bases, the J end lost 5 bases, and 14 bases lay between the germline ends. Germline-derived CDR1 and CDR2 are MNHEY and SVGAGI. This CDR3 region has 14 residues. The CDR3 DNA follows: TGTGCCAGCAGTCTAGCGAACGCATTAGATACGCAGTATTTT. It specifies CASSLANALDTQYF.

The chain is built from TRBV6-2 or TRBV6-3 and TRBJ2-1, with D unresolved. V shed 4 bases and J shed 2 bases, with 6 bases lying between them. The CDR3 consists of 13 residues. Germline loops: CDR1 MNHEY, CDR2 SVGEGT. CDR3 DNA: TGTGCCAGCAGTTCCATAGCCTACAATGAGCAGTTCTTC. Protein: CASSSIAYNEQFF.

The chain has TRBV7-8 and TRBJ1-5; D not resolved. CDR1 SGHVS and CDR2 FQNEAQ come from the germline V gene. V dropped 2 bases and J dropped 5 bases, with 13 bases sitting between them. This CDR3 has 15 amino acids. CDR3 DNA: TGTGCCAGCAGCTTATTCCCAGGAGAAGATCAGCCCCAGCATTTT. Its translation is CASSLFPGEDQPQHF.

The CDR3, as DNA: TGTGCCATCAGTGGGACCGGCAGAGATCAGCCCCAGCATTTT. The encoded protein is CAISGTGRDQPQHF. The rearrangement links TRBV10-3 to TRBJ1-5, with D unresolved. Trimming removed 4 bases from V and 5 bases from J, with 12 bases in between. Germline CDR1 reads ENHRY; CDR2 reads SYGVKD. This CDR3 has 14 amino acids.

The chain joins TRBV7-2 to TRBJ1-1; perhaps TRBD1 as D (6 bases). Trimming left V 3 bases short and J 3 bases short, with 23 bases between. The length of the CDR3 is 18 residues. CDR1 SGHTA and CDR2 FQGNSA come from the germline V gene. DNA for the CDR3: TGTGCCAGCAGCTTCACTCGATGGGGGCAGCGGGGCGACACTGAAGCTTTCTTT. Encoded protein: CASSFTRWGQRGDTEAFF.

The chain links TRBV5-4 to TRBJ1-5; a possible D gene is TRBD1 (5 bases). There are 13 residues in the CDR3. V was shortened by 4 bases and J by 7 bases, with 12 bases between the two germline ends. Germline V gene lookup returns CDR1 SGHNT and CDR2 YYREEE (reference sequence). The CDR3 coding sequence is TGTGCCAGCAGCGACCAGGGAGCACAGCCCCAGCATTTT. Translated: CASSDQGAQPQHF.

The chain combines TRBV4-1 with TRBJ1-2; TRBD1 is a possible D gene (5 bases). Germline CDR1 and CDR2: MGHRA and YSYEKL. This CDR3 is 15 amino acids long. V dropped 1 base and J dropped 1 base, with 10 bases sitting between them. DNA for the CDR3: TGCGCCAGCAGCCAAGGTCCAGGGTTTAACTATGGCTACACCTTC. Amino acids: CASSQGPGFNYGYTF.

This chain links TRBV6-5 with TRBJ2-7; 16 bases map to TRBD2. In germline, CDR1 is MNHEY, CDR2 SVGAGI. There are 15 residues in the CDR3. Trimming at V came to 6 bases and at J to 7 bases, leaving 6 bases not matched to a gene. CDR3 protein: CASSQSGLAGGEQYF. As DNA, the CDR3 is TGTGCCAGCAGCCAATCGGGACTAGCGGGGGGGGAGCAGTACTTC.